Listed here are 23 T cell receptor beta chains from one sample, sequenced in a study of type 1 regulatory T cells. For these receptors, no antigen is known. TCRdb called the reads again in MiXCR, with one record for every CDR3 protein. The sample holds roughly 46,000 distinct CDR3 sequences; more than 9% are singletons and the top ten take 8% to 10%. Sequences were obtained from cultured non-Tr1 T cells, either the whole culture or a sorted T cell fraction (not recorded which). The receptors were gathered from a human donor in good health.

The sample holds many counts of this clonotype. The chain carries TRBV20-1 and TRBJ2-2; D unresolved. This CDR3 contains 14 residues. Trimming stripped 4 bases from V and 2 bases from J, with 11 bases between. Germline CDR1 DFQATT, CDR2 SNEGSKA (reference sequence). The CDR3 spells CSAIRPRNTGELFF. CDR3 DNA sequence: TGCAGTGCTATACGACCGCGTAACACCGGGGAGCTGTTTTTT.

This clonotype has a single count. The chain employs TRBV6-2 or TRBV6-3 and TRBJ2-7; D is unresolved. V was cut by 6 bases and J by 5 bases, with 26 bases left in between. Germline CDR1 MNHEY, CDR2 SVGEGT. This CDR3 region has 17 residues. Here the CDR3 reads CASSRKTLHWAAHEQYF. CDR3 in DNA: TGTGCCAGCAGCAGGAAGACTCTTCACTGGGCGGCCCACGAGCAGTACTTC.

Only a few counts were recorded for this clonotype. The V call is TRBV3-1, the J call TRBJ2-5; 9 bases align to TRBD1. From germline, CDR1 is LGHDT and CDR2 YNNKEL (reference sequence). J gave up 4 bases and V 2 bases, and 5 bases lay outside the gene matches. The CDR3 has 15 residues. The CDR3 loop is CASSQRDRVGETQYF. DNA of the CDR3: TGTGCCAGCAGCCAACGGGACAGGGTAGGAGAGACCCAGTACTTC.

Within the sample, this clonotype is medium-sized (0.01 to 0.1%). V gene TRBV2 combines with J gene TRBJ2-1; D remains unclear. Germline-derived CDR1 and CDR2 are SNHLY and FYNNEI. The CDR3 runs to 12 residues. The V end lost 4 bases, the J end lost 1 base, and 2 bases lay between the germline ends. The CDR3 sequence: CASSVSYNEQFF. The CDR3 DNA sequence: TGTGCCAGCAGTGTTTCCTACAATGAGCAGTTCTTC.

Ten or more counts support this clonotype. V and J are TRBV7-6 and TRBJ2-3; 9 bases match TRBD1. The CDR3 is made up of 13 amino acids. The V gene end was trimmed by 8 bases and the J gene end by 7 bases; junction bases not matched to a gene: 7. Germline CDR1 and CDR2: SGHVS and FNYEAQ. The CDR3 nucleotides are TGTGCCAGCGCCACAGGGGGCTCAAATACGCAGTATTTT. Its translation is CASATGGSNTQYF.

The rearrangement uses TRBV20-1 and TRBJ1-5; D uncertain. The ends were cut back, 3 bases at V and 5 bases at J, with 14 bases in the middle. CDR1 and CDR2 from the germline V gene are DFQATT and SNEGSKA (reference sequence). CDR3 length: 14 amino acids. In DNA form, the CDR3 reads TGCAGTGCTAGTTCGGCAGAGAACTATCAGCCCCAGCATTTT. Protein sequence: CSASSAENYQPQHF.

V gene TRBV4-1 combines with J gene TRBJ2-5; weak D call: TRBD1 (5 bases). The CDR3 extends over 19 amino acids. V was pared by 1 base and J by 5 bases, with 26 bases between. Germline-derived CDR1 and CDR2 are MGHRA and YSYEKL. Here the CDR3 reads CASSQGSLVAGKSPETQYF. The CDR3 DNA is TGCGCCAGCAGCCAAGGATCGCTGGTGGCAGGGAAATCTCCCGAGACCCAGTACTTC.

This clonotype was recorded a few times. The CDR3 sequence: CASSLKGGYGQYGYTF. The CDR3 region has the DNA TGTGCCAGCAGCCTCAAAGGTGGCTATGGGCAATATGGCTACACCTTC. The genes are TRBV7-2 and TRBJ1-2; no clear D gene. V lost 5 bases and J 5 bases, leaving 21 bases between the germline ends. CDR1 SGHTA and CDR2 FQGNSA come from the germline V gene. The length of the CDR3 is 16 residues.

This clonotype was found many times. The V gene is TRBV20-1, the J gene TRBJ2-5; 7 nucleotides line up with TRBD2. CDR1 and CDR2 (germline): DFQATT, SNEGSKA (reference sequence). The CDR3 spans 13 residues. CDR3 coding DNA: TGCAGCCCCTCGGCTAGCGGCCAAGAGACCCAGTACTTC. Its translation is CSPSASGQETQYF.

In regard to this clonotype: This may come from a read error, since a much larger clone is one base off. This chain's CDR3 is CAGSSGLAGGRTDTQYF. The CDR3 region has the DNA TGCGCCGGCAGCTCGGGACTAGCGGGAGGTCGGACAGATACGCAGTATTTT. V usage is TRBV5-1 and J usage is TRBJ2-3, with 15 nucleotides matching TRBD2. Germline assignment: CDR1 SGHRS and CDR2 YFSETQ. This CDR3 spans 17 amino acids.

This clonotype was seen repeatedly, ten times or more. The CDR3 reads CASSLMTREETQYF. The CDR3 region has the DNA TGTGCCAGCAGCTTAATGACGAGGGAAGAGACCCAGTACTTC. V and J are TRBV7-8 and TRBJ2-5; a possible D gene is TRBD2 (5 bases). This CDR3 has 14 amino acids. The V end lost 2 bases, the J end lost 3 bases, and 10 bases lay between the germline ends. Germline values: CDR1 SGHVS, CDR2 FQNEAQ.

This clonotype turned up a few times. The chain joins TRBV2 to TRBJ2-5; no clear D gene. The CDR3 runs to 11 residues. V lost 6 bases, J lost 7 bases, and 9 bases lay in between. Germline CDR1 is SNHLY and CDR2 is FYNNEI. Here the CDR3 reads CASSSLGTQYF. The CDR3 DNA reads as TGTGCCAGCAGCAGCTTGGGGACCCAGTACTTC.

This clonotype is judged medium-sized. The J gene is TRBJ1-3, the V gene TRBV5-1, with D possibly being TRBD1 (5 bases). Trimming pared 5 bases from V and 4 bases from J, leaving 13 bases between. CDR3 length equals 14 residues. Germline loops: CDR1 SGHRS, CDR2 YFSETQ. CDR3 loop: CASRMDTAGNTIYF. CDR3 DNA: TGCGCCAGCAGGATGGACACCGCCGGAAACACCATATATTTT.

Comment on this clonotype: This sequence may be a read error, since a much larger clone differs from it by one base. The chain joins TRBV3-1 to TRBJ2-7; a weak D match, TRBD2 (6 bases). The V gene lost 6 bases and the J gene lost 2 bases, with 8 bases spanning the gap. The CDR3 sequence is 12 residues long. CDR1 is LGHDT and CDR2 is YNNKEL in the germline V gene (reference sequence). The CDR3 sequence is CASREGTYEQYF. CDR3 nucleotide sequence: TGTGCCAGCAGGGAGGGAACCTACGAGCAGTACTTC.

This sequence joins TRBV19 and TRBJ1-1; TRBD1 might be the D (5 bases). Germline CDR1 is LNHDA and CDR2 is SQIVND (reference sequence). This CDR3 has 11 amino acids. Trimming shortened V by 9 bases and J by 3 bases, and 8 bases separated the two germline ends. In nucleotides, the CDR3 is TGTGCCAGCATCAGGGACACTGAAGCTTTCTTT. Translated, it gives CASIRDTEAFF.

This clonotype was observed many times. The chain joins TRBV7-2 to TRBJ1-2, with D possibly matching TRBD1 (5 bases). Germline CDR1 is SGHTA and CDR2 is FQGNSA. The CDR3 spans 15 residues. V was cut by 1 base and J by 5 bases, with 14 bases left in between. The DNA for the CDR3 is TGTGCCAGCAGCTTAGGCCCCGGGGCCGGGTATGGCTACACCTTC. Residues: CASSLGPGAGYGYTF.

In its sample, this clonotype was seen many times. This rearrangement joins TRBV7-8 to TRBJ1-5; 8 nucleotides agree with TRBD1. Looked up from germline, CDR1 is SGHVS and CDR2 is FQNEAQ. The CDR3 runs 13 residues. With V trimmed by 4 bases and J by 5 bases, 1 base remained unmatched. This CDR3 is CASSSQGDQPQHF. The CDR3 region has the DNA TGTGCCAGCAGCTCACAGGGGGATCAGCCCCAGCATTTT.

This clonotype is medium-sized. The chain combines TRBV12-3 or TRBV12-4 with TRBJ2-1; 10 bases map to TRBD2. J was trimmed by 0 bases and V by 5 bases; bases with no gene match: 7. The CDR3 loop spans 17 amino acids. CDR3 sequence reads: CASSNQGLAYSYNEQFF. CDR3 nucleotide sequence: TGTGCCAGCAGTAACCAGGGACTAGCGTACTCCTACAATGAGCAGTTCTTC.

A word on this clonotype: A read error may be the cause here, since a much bigger clone is one base away. The rearrangement joins TRBV7-2 to TRBJ1-5; no clear D. V was trimmed by 7 bases and J by 0 bases, leaving 4 bases between them. Looked up from germline, CDR1 is SGHTA and CDR2 is FQGNSA. This CDR3 has 12 amino acids. CDR3 nucleotides: TGTGCCAGCAACATTAGCAATCAGCCCCAGCATTTT. It specifies CASNISNQPQHF.

The rearrangement links TRBV5-1 to TRBJ1-1; tentative D call: TRBD1 (6 bases). V was shortened by 7 bases and J by 1 base, with 14 bases between the two germline ends. Germline V gene sequence: CDR1 SGHRS, CDR2 YFSETQ. There are 14 residues in the CDR3. The CDR3 here is CASLEGGSNTEAFF. Here the CDR3 DNA reads TGCGCCAGCCTGGAAGGGGGATCGAACACTGAAGCTTTCTTT.

There are a few counts of this clonotype. CDR3 amino acids: CASSQDRGLAGTHEQYF. CDR3 coding DNA: TGTGCCAGCAGCCAAGACCGGGGACTAGCGGGAACCCACGAGCAGTACTTC. The chain is built from TRBV14 and TRBJ2-7; 13 bases fit TRBD2. Germline CDR1 SGHDN, CDR2 FVKESK. V gave up 0 bases and J gave up 5 bases; unmatched junction bases: 7. CDR3 length: 17 residues.

This clonotype has at least ten counts. V usage is TRBV27 and J usage is TRBJ1-1; no firm D call. CDR3 size: 13 residues. V was shortened by 6 bases and J by 6 bases, with 14 bases between the two germline ends. Germline V CDR1 and CDR2: MNHEY, SMNVEV (reference sequence). Here the CDR3 reads CASSTREDAEAFF. As DNA, the CDR3 is TGTGCCAGCAGCACCCGGGAGGACGCTGAAGCTTTCTTT.

By share of the sample, this clonotype is medium-sized. V gene TRBV15 combines with J gene TRBJ2-3; D is possibly TRBD2 (5 bases). Trimming took off 0 bases at V and 1 base at J, with 5 bases between the two ends. Germline V gene data show CDR1 as LNHNV and CDR2 as YYDKDF (reference sequence). The CDR3 runs 14 residues. DNA of the CDR3: TGTGCCACCAGCAGAGATAGCGGCACAGATACGCAGTATTTT. This translates into CATSRDSGTDTQYF.